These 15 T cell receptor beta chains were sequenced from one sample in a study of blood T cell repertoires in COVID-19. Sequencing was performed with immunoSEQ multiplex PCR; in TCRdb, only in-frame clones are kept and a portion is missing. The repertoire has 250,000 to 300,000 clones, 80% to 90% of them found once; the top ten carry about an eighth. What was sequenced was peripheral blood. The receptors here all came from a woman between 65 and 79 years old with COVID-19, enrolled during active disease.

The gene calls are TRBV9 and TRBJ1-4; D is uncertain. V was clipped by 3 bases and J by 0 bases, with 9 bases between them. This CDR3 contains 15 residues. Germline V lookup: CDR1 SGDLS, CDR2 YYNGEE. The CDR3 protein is CASSGGVATNEKLFF. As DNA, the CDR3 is TGTGCCAGCAGCGGCGGTGTCGCAACTAATGAAAAACTGTTTTTT.

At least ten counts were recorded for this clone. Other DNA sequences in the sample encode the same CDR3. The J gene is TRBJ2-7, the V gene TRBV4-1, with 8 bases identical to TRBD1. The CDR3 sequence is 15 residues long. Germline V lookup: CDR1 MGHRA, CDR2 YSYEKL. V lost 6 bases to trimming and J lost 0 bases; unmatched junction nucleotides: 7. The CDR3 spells CASSQTGASSYEQYF. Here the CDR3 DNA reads TGCGCCAGCAGTCAGACAGGGGCCAGCTCCTACGAGCAGTACTTC.

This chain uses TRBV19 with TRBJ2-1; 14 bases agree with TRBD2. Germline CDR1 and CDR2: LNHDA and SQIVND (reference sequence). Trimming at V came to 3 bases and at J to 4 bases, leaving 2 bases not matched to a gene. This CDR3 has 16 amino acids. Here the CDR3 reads CASSIRTSGGYNEQFF. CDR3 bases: TGTGCCAGTAGTATCAGGACTAGCGGGGGGTACAATGAGCAGTTCTTC.

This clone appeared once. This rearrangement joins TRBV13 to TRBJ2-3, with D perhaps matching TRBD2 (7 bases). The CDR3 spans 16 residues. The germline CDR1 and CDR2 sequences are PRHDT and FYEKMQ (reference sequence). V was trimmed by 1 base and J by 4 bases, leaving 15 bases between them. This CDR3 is CASSLASGGAADTQYF. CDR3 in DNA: TGTGCCAGCAGCTTAGCTAGTGGGGGGGCCGCAGATACGCAGTATTTT.

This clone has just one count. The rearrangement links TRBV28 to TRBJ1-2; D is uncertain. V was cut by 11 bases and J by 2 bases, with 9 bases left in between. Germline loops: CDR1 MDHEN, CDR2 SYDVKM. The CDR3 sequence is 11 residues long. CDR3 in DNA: TGTGCCGTGGGCCTAAACTATGGCTACACCTTC. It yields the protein CAVGLNYGYTF.

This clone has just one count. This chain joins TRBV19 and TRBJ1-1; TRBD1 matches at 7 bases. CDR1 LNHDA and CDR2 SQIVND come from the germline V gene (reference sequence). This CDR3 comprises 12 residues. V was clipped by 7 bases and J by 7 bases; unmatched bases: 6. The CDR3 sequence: CASKRDRFEAFF. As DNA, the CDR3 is TGTGCCAGTAAGAGGGACAGATTTGAAGCTTTCTTT.

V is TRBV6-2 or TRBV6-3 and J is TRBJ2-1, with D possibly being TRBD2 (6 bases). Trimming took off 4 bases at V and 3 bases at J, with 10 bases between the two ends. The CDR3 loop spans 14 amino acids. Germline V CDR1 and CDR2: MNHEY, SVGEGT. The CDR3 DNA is TGTGCCAGCAGTTCTAGCGCGTTCTACAATGAGCAGTTCTTC. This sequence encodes CASSSSAFYNEQFF.

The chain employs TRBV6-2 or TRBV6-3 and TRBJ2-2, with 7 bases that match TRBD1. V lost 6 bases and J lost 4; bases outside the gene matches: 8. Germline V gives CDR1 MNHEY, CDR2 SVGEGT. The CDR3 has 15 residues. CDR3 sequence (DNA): TGTGCCAGCAGCGTAAGGGGGCGAGGCACCGGGGAGCTGTTTTTT. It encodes CASSVRGRGTGELFF.

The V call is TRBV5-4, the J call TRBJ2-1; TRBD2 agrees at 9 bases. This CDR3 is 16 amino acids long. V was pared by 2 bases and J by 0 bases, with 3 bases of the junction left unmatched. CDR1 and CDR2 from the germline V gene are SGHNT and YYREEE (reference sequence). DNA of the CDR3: TGTGCCAGCAGCTTCGGAGCGGGGGGCTCCTACAATGAGCAGTTCTTC. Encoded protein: CASSFGAGGSYNEQFF.

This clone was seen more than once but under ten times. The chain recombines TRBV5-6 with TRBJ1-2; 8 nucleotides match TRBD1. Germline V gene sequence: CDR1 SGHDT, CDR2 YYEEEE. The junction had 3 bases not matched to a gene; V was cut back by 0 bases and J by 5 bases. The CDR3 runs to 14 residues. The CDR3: CASSLATGEYGYTF. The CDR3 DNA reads TGTGCCAGCAGCTTGGCGACAGGGGAATATGGCTACACCTTC.

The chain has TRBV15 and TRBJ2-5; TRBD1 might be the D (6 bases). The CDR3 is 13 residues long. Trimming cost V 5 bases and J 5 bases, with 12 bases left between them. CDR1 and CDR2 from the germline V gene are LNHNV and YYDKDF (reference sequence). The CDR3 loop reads CATSVHRAETQYF. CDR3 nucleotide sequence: TGTGCCACCAGCGTACACAGGGCGGAGACCCAGTACTTC.

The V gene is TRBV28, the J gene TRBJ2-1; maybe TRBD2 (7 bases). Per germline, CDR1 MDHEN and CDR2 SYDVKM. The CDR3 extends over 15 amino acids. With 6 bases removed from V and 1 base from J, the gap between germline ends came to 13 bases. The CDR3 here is CASSGGRGSYNEQFF. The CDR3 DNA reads TGTGCCAGCAGCGGGGGGCGGGGATCCTACAATGAGCAGTTCTTC.

CDR3 DNA: TGTGCCAGCAGCTCTCAGGGGGGCACTGAAGCTTTCTTT. It specifies CASSSQGGTEAFF. The V and J genes are TRBV7-2 and TRBJ1-1; 7 nucleotides line up with TRBD1. The V segment lost 4 bases and the J segment 4 bases; nucleotides outside the gene matches: 3. Germline V gene data show CDR1 as SGHTA and CDR2 as FQGNSA. The CDR3 loop spans 13 amino acids.

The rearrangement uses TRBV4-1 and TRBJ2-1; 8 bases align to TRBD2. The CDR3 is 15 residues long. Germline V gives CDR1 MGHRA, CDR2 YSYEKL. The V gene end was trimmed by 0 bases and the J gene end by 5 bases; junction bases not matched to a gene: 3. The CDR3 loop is CASSQEVSGDNEQFF. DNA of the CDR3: TGCGCCAGCAGCCAAGAGGTTAGCGGGGACAATGAGCAGTTCTTC.

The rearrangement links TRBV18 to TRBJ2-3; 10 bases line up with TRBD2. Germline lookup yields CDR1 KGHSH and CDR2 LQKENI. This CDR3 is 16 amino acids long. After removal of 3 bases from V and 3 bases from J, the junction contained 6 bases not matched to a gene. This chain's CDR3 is CASSPLGLATTDTQYF. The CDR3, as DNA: TGTGCCAGCTCACCCTTGGGACTAGCGACGACAGATACGCAGTATTTT.